The clone carrying this T cell receptor beta chain was observed a handful of times. Antigen: not known. Trimming stripped 3 bases from V and 10 bases from J, with 14 bases between. This CDR3 comprises 13 residues. The germline V gene encodes CDR1 SGHRS and CDR2 YFSETQ. Preparation of the TCRbeta library was carried out with unique molecular identifiers. TCRdb fed the PCR reads into MiXCR, producing one record per CDR3 protein. The repertoire holds 670,000 or so distinct CDR3 sequences, with roughly 13% as singletons. The sample is drawn from a study of T-cell reconstitution after alpha-beta-depleted transplantation in children. Study outcomes and limitations: Two months or so post-transplant, alpha-beta T cells reportedly derived from several hundred expanded graft clones.

The receptor was isolated from a girl under 10 years old with congenital amegakaryocytic thrombocytopenia, due to receive a stem cell transplant. This specimen consisted of PBMCs, obtained before TCRalphabeta/CD19-depleted stem cell transplant. V is TRBV5-1 and J is TRBJ2-1; D is uncertain. The DNA for the CDR3 is TGCGCCAGCAGCTCTCTGGGAATTTCGGAGCAGTTCTTC. It yields the protein CASSSLGISEQFF.